One and the same sample provided the 24 T cell receptor beta chains below, sequenced in a study of a mutant IDH1 vaccine in newly diagnosed glioma. Profiled with immunoSEQ multiplex PCR; TCRdb holds only in-frame clones, not every one. Here the sample spans about 24,000 clones, approximately 89% being singletons. Time point of the sample: baseline, week 1 (first vaccination visit). Described treatment: pre-vaccination baseline after standard-of-care therapy. The sample in question was PBMCs, obtained from a glioma patient treated with radiotherapy, temozolomide or both. Every receptor here comes from a man aged 25-45 years with glioma.

This chain uses TRBV19 with TRBJ1-2; 7 bases are shared with TRBD1. The J segment lost 4 bases and the V segment lost 5 bases, leaving 10 bases of the junction unmatched. CDR1 is LNHDA, CDR2 SQIVND, per germline (reference sequence). The CDR3 contains 15 residues. In nucleotides, the CDR3 is TGTGCCAGTAGTGAAGGGGGCTTTCTCCTCTATGGCTACACCTTC. Translating gives CASSEGGFLLYGYTF.

This chain joins TRBV5-1 and TRBJ2-5, with TRBD2 matching 9 bases. The CDR3 extends over 17 amino acids. J lost 0 bases, V lost 2 bases, and 8 bases had no gene match. The germline gives CDR1 SGHRS, CDR2 YFSETQ. The CDR3 protein is CASSFIRTSENQETQYF. The DNA for the CDR3 is TGCGCCAGCAGCTTTATTCGGACTAGCGAGAACCAAGAGACCCAGTACTTC.

The J gene is TRBJ2-7, the V gene TRBV15, with D hard to call. CDR1 and CDR2 (germline): LNHNV, YYDKDF (reference sequence). Trimming cost V 0 bases and J 2 bases, with 8 bases left between them. This CDR3 is 14 amino acids long. The CDR3, as DNA: TGTGCCACCAGCAGAGATCAACAGACCTACGAGCAGTACTTC. This codes for CATSRDQQTYEQYF.

The gene calls are TRBV15 and TRBJ2-3; D could derive from TRBD1 or TRBD2 (5 bases each). Trimming cost V 2 bases and J 4 bases, with 19 bases left between them. Germline V lookup: CDR1 LNHNV, CDR2 YYDKDF (reference sequence). This CDR3 contains 17 residues. This CDR3 reads CATSRSPGLPTPDTQYF. The CDR3 coding sequence is TGTGCCACCAGCAGAAGCCCGGGGCTCCCGACCCCAGATACGCAGTATTTT.

V and J are TRBV18 and TRBJ2-7; D not resolved. CDR1 and CDR2 from the germline V gene are KGHSH and LQKENI. This CDR3 is 14 amino acids long. Trimming pared 1 base from V and 7 bases from J, leaving 14 bases between. CDR3 loop: CASSPRSWTGEQYF. CDR3 in DNA: TGTGCCAGCTCACCACGGTCCTGGACCGGGGAGCAGTACTTC.

This clone was found once. The chain carries TRBV10-1 and TRBJ2-7; D is perhaps TRBD2 (5 bases). The CDR3 extends over 13 amino acids. Germline loops: CDR1 WNHNN, CDR2 SYGVQD (reference sequence). Trimming took 6 bases from V and 2 from J, leaving 11 bases between them. As DNA, the CDR3 is TGCGCCAGCAGGACGGACGGGGCCTACGAGCAGTACTTC. Translating gives CASRTDGAYEQYF.

The chain uses TRBV11-2 and TRBJ1-1; D is possibly TRBD1 (5 bases). Trimming shortened V by 2 bases and J by 0 bases, and 10 bases separated the two germline ends. Germline V gives CDR1 SGHAT, CDR2 FQNNGV. This CDR3 has 15 amino acids. The CDR3 DNA is TGTGCCAGCAGCTTACAGACAGCCGTGAACACTGAAGCTTTCTTT. Translation: CASSLQTAVNTEAFF.

The rearrangement links TRBV19 to TRBJ1-5; 10 nucleotides agree with TRBD1. This CDR3 is built from 16 residues. V shed 3 bases, J shed 7 bases, and the junction held 9 bases outside the gene matches. The germline gives CDR1 LNHDA, CDR2 SQIVND (reference sequence). The CDR3 protein is CASSIRQGAKDQPQHF. For the CDR3, the DNA is TGTGCCAGTAGTATCAGACAGGGGGCGAAGGACCAGCCCCAGCATTTT.

The chain employs TRBV5-6 and TRBJ1-1, with D unresolved. CDR1 and CDR2 (germline): SGHDT, YYEEEE. The CDR3 covers 11 residues. V was trimmed by 4 bases and J by 7 bases, leaving 8 bases between them. As DNA, the CDR3 is TGTGCCAGCAGCCTCGGGCTTGAAGCTTTCTTT. The encoded protein is CASSLGLEAFF.

V usage is TRBV5-1 and J usage is TRBJ2-5; the match to TRBD1 covers 8 bases. The V segment lost 3 bases and the J segment 4 bases; nucleotides outside the gene matches: 2. The CDR3 sequence is 13 residues long. Germline assignment: CDR1 SGHRS and CDR2 YFSETQ. The DNA of the CDR3 is TGCGCCAGCAGCTCGACAGGGGCAGAGACCCAGTACTTC. Protein: CASSSTGAETQYF.

This chain links TRBV7-2 with TRBJ1-2; 10 nucleotides align to TRBD1. The J segment lost 6 bases and the V segment lost 5 bases, leaving 6 bases of the junction unmatched. The V gene's germline CDR1 is SGHTA and CDR2 FQGNSA. The CDR3 consists of 14 residues. The chain's CDR3 is CASSPTGGGNGYTF. The DNA for the CDR3 is TGTGCCAGCAGCCCGACAGGGGGCGGGAATGGCTACACCTTC.

The rearrangement joins TRBV10-3 to TRBJ1-4, with D possibly matching TRBD1 (5 bases). Germline lookup yields CDR1 ENHRY and CDR2 SYGVKD. Between the trimmed V and J ends, which lost 2 bases and 6 bases, there was a span of 7 bases. The CDR3 has 13 amino acids. The CDR3 reads CAISEVRDEKLFF. In DNA form, the CDR3 reads TGTGCCATCAGTGAGGTCAGGGATGAAAAACTGTTTTTT.

The chain is built from TRBV6-6 and TRBJ2-7; 8 positions agree with TRBD2. V shed 8 bases and J 2 bases; nucleotides not matched to a gene: 8. The CDR3 sequence is 14 residues long. Germline values: CDR1 MNHNY, CDR2 SVGAGI (reference sequence). CDR3 amino acids: CASGPAGDTYEQYF. CDR3 in DNA: TGTGCCAGCGGCCCAGCGGGGGACACCTACGAGCAGTACTTC.

The table lists this clone with a count of one. This chain joins TRBV7-9 and TRBJ2-3, with TRBD2 identical over 7 bases. The CDR3 runs to 13 residues. CDR1 is SEHNR and CDR2 is FQNEAQ in the germline V gene (reference sequence). J gave up 2 bases and V 8 bases, and 4 bases lay outside the gene matches. CDR3 coding DNA: TGTGCCAGCCTGCGGGAGCTCACAGATACGCAGTATTTT. Translation gives CASLRELTDTQYF.

CDR3 sequence (DNA): TGTGCCAGTCGTAGCGGGAGGGCCACCTACAATGAGCAGTTCTTC. This translates into CASRSGRATYNEQFF. The J gene is TRBJ2-1, the V gene TRBV19; 11 bases line up with TRBD2. Trimming removed 8 bases from V and 2 bases from J; junction bases left unmatched: 5. CDR1 is LNHDA, CDR2 SQIVND, per germline (reference sequence). CDR3 length equals 15 residues.

V is TRBV19 and J is TRBJ1-2; D is perhaps TRBD1 (5 bases). V was trimmed by 0 bases and J by 4 bases, leaving 9 bases between them. This CDR3 contains 14 residues. Per germline, CDR1 LNHDA and CDR2 SQIVND (reference sequence). Written as DNA, the CDR3 is TGTGCCAGTAGTATAGATGGGGGTAGCTATGGCTACACCTTC. Protein: CASSIDGGSYGYTF.

The chain uses TRBV7-9 and TRBJ2-5; no definite D call. The CDR3 is 15 residues long. Germline assignment: CDR1 SEHNR and CDR2 FQNEAQ (reference sequence). V gave up 4 bases and J gave up 2 bases, with 14 bases separating them. CDR3 region: CASSSPFAEQETQYF. The CDR3 DNA follows: TGTGCCAGCAGCTCCCCTTTCGCGGAACAAGAGACCCAGTACTTC.

This chain joins TRBV9 and TRBJ2-7; D might be TRBD2 (6 bases). The CDR3 has 14 amino acids. V gave up 1 base and J gave up 6 bases, with 14 bases separating them. Germline values: CDR1 SGDLS, CDR2 YYNGEE. The CDR3 DNA is TGTGCCAGCAGCGTACCCGGGGTGGGAGGCGAGCAGTACTTC. Its translation is CASSVPGVGGEQYF.

The chain combines TRBV5-5 with TRBJ1-1, with TRBD1 matching 7 bases. The ends lost 2 bases at V and 5 bases at J; junction bases unmatched: 9. CDR3 length: 15 amino acids. Germline V CDR1 and CDR2: SGHKS, YYEKEE (reference sequence). The DNA for the CDR3 is TGTGCCAGCAGCTTCCTCGGAGGGGGCTGGACTGAAGCTTTCTTT. Encoded protein: CASSFLGGGWTEAFF.

The rearrangement uses TRBV11-2 and TRBJ2-2, with 14 bases matching TRBD2. Germline CDR1 is SGHAT and CDR2 is FQNNGV. Trimming removed 5 bases from V and 7 bases from J; junction bases left unmatched: 6. This CDR3 is built from 16 residues. The CDR3 loop reads CASSLGTSGRGGELFF. The CDR3 DNA follows: TGTGCCAGCAGCCTCGGGACTAGCGGGAGAGGCGGGGAGCTGTTTTTT. Full variable domain (remainder filled in from reference TRBV11-2 and TRBJ2-2): EAGVAQSPRYKIIEKRQSVAFWCNPISGHATLYWYQQILGQGPKLLIQFQNNGVVDDSQLPKDRFSAERLKGVDSTLKIQPAKLEDSAVYLCASSLGTSGRGGELFFGEGSRLTVL.

This rearrangement joins TRBV5-6 to TRBJ2-5; the D gene is possibly TRBD2 (7 bases). Judging by the DNA end, TRBJ2-7 fits better; the J call may be wrong. Germline-derived CDR1 and CDR2 are SGHDT and YYEEEE. This CDR3 contains 15 residues. The chain's CDR3 is CASSLNVRGQYEQYF. The CDR3 DNA follows: TGTGCCAGCAGCTTGAACGTGCGGGGGCAGTACGAGCAGTACTTC.

This chain uses TRBV7-9 with TRBJ2-7; no reliable D call. Germline CDR1 SEHNR, CDR2 FQNEAQ (reference sequence). Trimming cost V 1 base and J 4 bases, with 11 bases left between them. The CDR3 consists of 14 residues. The CDR3: CASSLDARLYEQYF. Written as DNA, the CDR3 is TGTGCCAGCAGCTTAGATGCCAGGCTTTACGAGCAGTACTTC.

This chain links TRBV25-1 with TRBJ2-5; D is tentatively TRBD1 or TRBD2 (5 bases each). Per the germline V gene, CDR1 is MGHDK and CDR2 is SYGVNS. V dropped 8 bases and J dropped 5 bases, with 9 bases sitting between them. The CDR3 length is 11 residues. DNA of the CDR3: TGTGCCAGCGTCGAGGGGGAGACCCAGTACTTC. Translation gives CASVEGETQYF.

The V and J genes are TRBV19 and TRBJ1-1; possible D gene TRBD1, 5 bases. The CDR3 is 17 amino acids. Germline V gives CDR1 LNHDA, CDR2 SQIVND (reference sequence). V was trimmed by 5 bases and J by 1 base, leaving 20 bases between them. The CDR3 nucleotides are TGTGCCAGTAGTTCCCCCTGGAGAGGGACGGCGAACACTGAAGCTTTCTTT. It specifies CASSSPWRGTANTEAFF.